The sequence of this T cell receptor beta chain was determined in a study of T cell responses to AZD1222 COVID-19 vaccine. Comments on this clone: Its target is not known.

Trimming cost V 3 bases and J 1 base, with 7 bases left between them. The CDR3 totals 14 residues. Germline lookup yields CDR1 MDHEN and CDR2 SYDVKM. Clones were sequenced by immunoSEQ multiplex PCR, and TCRdb holds only the in-frame ones, with some missing. The table records about 120,000 clones, 92% of them present only once. Whole-study results and caveats: Baseline seropositivity characterized only a handful of AZD1222 recipients.

The receptor comes from an adult in good health. V usage is TRBV28 and J usage is TRBJ1-5; D gene ambiguous. The sequenced sample was peripheral blood, obtained on day 0 of AZD1222 vaccination. The CDR3 loop is CASSFSGSNQPQHF. DNA for the CDR3: TGTGCCAGCAGTTTTAGTGGGAGCAATCAGCCCCAGCATTTT.